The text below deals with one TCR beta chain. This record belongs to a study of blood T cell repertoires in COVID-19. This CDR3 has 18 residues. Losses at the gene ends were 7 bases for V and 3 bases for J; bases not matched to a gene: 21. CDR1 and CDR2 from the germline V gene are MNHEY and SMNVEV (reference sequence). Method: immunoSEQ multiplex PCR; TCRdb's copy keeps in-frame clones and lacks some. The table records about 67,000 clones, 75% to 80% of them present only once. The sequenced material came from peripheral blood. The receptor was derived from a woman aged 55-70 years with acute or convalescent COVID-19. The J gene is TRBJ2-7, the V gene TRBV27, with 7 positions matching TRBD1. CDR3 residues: CASISRPPGQQNFYEQYF. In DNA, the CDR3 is TGTGCCAGCATATCTCGTCCTCCGGGACAGCAGAATTTCTACGAGCAGTACTTC.